Listed below are T cell receptor beta chains from one sample, sequenced in a study of blood T cells in healthy people across ages. TCRdb used MiXCR to reprocess the 5' RACE reads, holding one entry per CDR3 protein. In the table there are around 1,700,000 distinct CDR3 sequences, over 25% of which are singletons. The sample was blood. Receptor source: a woman aged 25 to 45 in good health. CDR3s include the opening cysteine and the closing phenylalanine or tryptophan. A D gene is named only where the DNA matches it firmly. The size entry is marked missing in some rows and otherwise reads once, few, many or a size class.

v_call,d_call,clone_size,j_call,cdr3_aa,cdr3_nt
TRBV6-1,NA,few,TRBJ2-1,CASRYRSSYNEQFF,TGTGCCAGCAGGTACCGGAGCTCCTACAATGAGCAGTTCTTC
TRBV9,NA,NA,TRBJ1-6,CASSVMAGWSYNSPLHF,TGTGCCAGCAGCGTTATGGCAGGGTGGTCCTATAATTCACCCCTCCACTTT
TRBV20-1,NA,NA,TRBJ2-2,CSARAGTGELFF,TGCAGTGCTAGAGCCGGCACCGGGGAGCTGTTTTTT
TRBV20-1,NA,few,TRBJ1-1,CSAREQRGWAEAFF,TGCAGTGCTAGAGAACAACGGGGGTGGGCTGAAGCTTTCTTT
TRBV29-1,TRBD1,many,TRBJ2-3,CSVELGQTQYF,TGCAGCGTTGAATTGGGACAGACGCAGTATTTT
TRBV10-1,NA,many,TRBJ2-5,CASSEGPRETQYF,TGCGCCAGCAGTGAGGGGCCTAGGGAGACCCAGTACTTC
TRBV7-2,TRBD2,many,TRBJ2-7,CASSDVETSGSLEQYF,TGTGCCAGCAGCGATGTAGAGACTAGCGGGAGCCTAGAGCAGTACTTC
TRBV3-1,NA,NA,TRBJ2-3,CASTPLRQGADTQYF,TGTGCCAGCACCCCCTTGAGGCAGGGCGCAGATACGCAGTATTTT
TRBV6-2/TRBV6-3,TRBD2,NA,TRBJ2-7,CASSRTSGRDLDEQYF,TGTGCCAGCAGTCGAACTAGCGGGAGGGACCTGGACGAGCAGTACTTC
TRBV11-2,NA,NA,TRBJ2-3,CASSPPVAGSFTDTQYF,TGTGCCAGCAGCCCACCGGTCGCGGGGAGTTTCACAGATACGCAGTATTTT
TRBV6-1,TRBD2,NA,TRBJ2-1,CASSEEERGVGNEQFF,TGTGCCAGCAGTGAGGAAGAGCGGGGGGTCGGAAATGAGCAGTTCTTC
TRBV9,NA,NA,TRBJ2-1,CASAGLPNEQFF,TGTGCCAGCGCCGGACTGCCCAATGAGCAGTTCTTC